The TCR beta chain described here comes from a study of blood T cell repertoires in COVID-19. Study-wide background: The United States, Italy and Spain were the sources of the acute and convalescent COVID-19 samples. PBMCs, B-cell-depleted T cells, or T cells provided the cDNA or gDNA that made up the material.

Authors' methods: Amplification with reference gene primers provided the estimates of nucleated cell counts. Clones were read by immunoSEQ multiplex PCR, and TCRdb kept only the in-frame ones, dropping some. Clone size and V and J calls were adopted from that table, with D and trimming inferred from the DNA. Of over 200,000 clones in the sample, around 82% were seen once. V dropped 6 bases and J dropped 7; count of bases not matched to a gene: 6. This CDR3 spans 14 amino acids. The germline CDR1 and CDR2 sequences are MRHNA and SNTAGT. The receptor was isolated from an elderly man with acute or convalescent COVID-19. This rearrangement joins TRBV6-4 to TRBJ1-6, with TRBD1 identical over 7 bases. The sample taken for sequencing was peripheral blood. CDR3 DNA: TGTGCCAGCAGCGCCGACAGGGTAAATTCACCCCTCCACTTT. It specifies CASSADRVNSPLHF.